The source of this T cell receptor (beta chain) is a study of neurological immune-mediated disorders. In its sample, this clonotype was seen many times. Antigen unknown. Study-level findings and limits: In HTLV-1-associated myelopathy, TCR clonal expansion was greatest, whereas multiple sclerosis had the least, falling below healthy controls.

Over 170 million TCR-beta sequences from 15-18 subjects came out of each sequencing run. TCRdb used MiXCR to reprocess the 5' RACE reads, holding one entry per CDR3 protein. The repertoire holds fewer than 20,000 distinct CDR3 sequences, with 3.5% as singletons. The CDR3 is made up of 16 amino acids. Germline assignment: CDR1 SEHNR and CDR2 FQNEAQ (reference sequence). V was trimmed by 1 base and J by 2 bases, leaving 14 bases between them. The sequenced sample consisted of CD8+ T cells from blood. The chain couples TRBV7-9 to TRBJ1-1; a weak D match, TRBD1 (6 bases). The clonotype was recovered from a woman between 40 and 55 years old in good health. This chain's CDR3 is CASSLGDRPSNTEAFF. CDR3 nucleotide sequence: TGTGCCAGCAGCTTAGGTGACAGGCCTTCTAACACTGAAGCTTTCTTT. Filled out from reference TRBV7-9 and TRBJ1-1, the complete variable domain reads DTGVSQNPRHKITKRGQNVTFRCDPISEHNRLYWYRQTLGQGPEFLTYFQNEAQLEKSRLLSDRFSAERPKGSFSTLEIQRTEQGDSAMYLCASSLGDRPSNTEAFFGQGTRLTVV.